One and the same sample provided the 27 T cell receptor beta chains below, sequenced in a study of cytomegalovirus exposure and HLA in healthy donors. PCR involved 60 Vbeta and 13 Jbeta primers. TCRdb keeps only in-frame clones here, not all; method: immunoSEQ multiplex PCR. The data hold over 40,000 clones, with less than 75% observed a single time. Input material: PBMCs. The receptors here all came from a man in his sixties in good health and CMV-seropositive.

The DNA of the CDR3 is TGTGCCAGCAGCGACCCGGGACAGGGAAGTGGAGATACGCAGTATTTT. It yields the protein CASSDPGQGSGDTQYF. The chain is built from TRBV27 and TRBJ2-3; 9 nucleotides align to TRBD1. Germline CDR1 MNHEY, CDR2 SMNVEV (reference sequence). Trimming took 6 bases from V and 5 from J; bases not matched to a gene: 12. The CDR3 totals 16 residues.

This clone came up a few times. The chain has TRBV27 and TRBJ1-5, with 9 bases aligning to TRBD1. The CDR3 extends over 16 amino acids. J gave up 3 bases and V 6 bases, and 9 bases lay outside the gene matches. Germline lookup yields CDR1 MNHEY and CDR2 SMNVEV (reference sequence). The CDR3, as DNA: TGTGCCAGCAGAAAAATTGGACAGGGGATCAATCAGCCCCAGCATTTT. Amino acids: CASRKIGQGINQPQHF.

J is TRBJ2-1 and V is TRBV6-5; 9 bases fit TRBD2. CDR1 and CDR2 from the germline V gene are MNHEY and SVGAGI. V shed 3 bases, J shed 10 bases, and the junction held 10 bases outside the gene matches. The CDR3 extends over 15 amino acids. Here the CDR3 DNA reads TGTGCCAGCAGTTATGTCCGCGGGGGGGTTCGGGAGCAGTTCTTC. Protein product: CASSYVRGGVREQFF.

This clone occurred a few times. CDR3 region: CASSLAIEYEQYF. CDR3 nucleotides: TGTGCCAGCAGCTTAGCGATAGAGTACGAGCAGTACTTC. The chain uses TRBV7-9 and TRBJ2-7; D gene ambiguous. V was trimmed by 0 bases and J by 4 bases, leaving 7 bases between them. Per germline, CDR1 SEHNR and CDR2 FQNEAQ (reference sequence). The CDR3 totals 13 residues.

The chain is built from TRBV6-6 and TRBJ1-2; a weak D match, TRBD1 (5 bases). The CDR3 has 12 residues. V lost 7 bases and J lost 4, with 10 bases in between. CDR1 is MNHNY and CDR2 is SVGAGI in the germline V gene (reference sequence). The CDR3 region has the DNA TGTGCCAGCAAGCCTCAGGGCTATGGCTACACCTTC. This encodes CASKPQGYGYTF.

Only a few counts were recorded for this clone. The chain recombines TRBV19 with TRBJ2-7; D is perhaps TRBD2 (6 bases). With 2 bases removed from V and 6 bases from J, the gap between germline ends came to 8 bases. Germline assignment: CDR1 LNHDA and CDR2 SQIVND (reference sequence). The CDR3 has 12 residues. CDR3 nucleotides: TGTGCCAGTAGTATACCGGGGGTCGAGCAGTACTTC. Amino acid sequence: CASSIPGVEQYF. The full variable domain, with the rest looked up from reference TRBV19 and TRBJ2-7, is DGGITQSPKYLFRKEGQNVTLSCEQNLNHDAMYWYRQDPGQGLRLIYYSQIVNDFQKGDIAEGYSVSREKKESFPLTVTSAQKNPTAFYLCASSIPGVEQYFGPGTRLTVT.

In DNA form, the CDR3 reads TGTGCCAGCAGTCCCGCGGGGGCGGCTTACGAGCAGTACTTC. Translating it yields CASSPAGAAYEQYF. The V call is TRBV27, the J call TRBJ2-7; a possible D gene is TRBD2 (7 bases). The CDR3 consists of 14 residues. Germline CDR1 and CDR2: MNHEY and SMNVEV (reference sequence). Trimming cost V 5 bases and J 4 bases, with 15 bases left between them.

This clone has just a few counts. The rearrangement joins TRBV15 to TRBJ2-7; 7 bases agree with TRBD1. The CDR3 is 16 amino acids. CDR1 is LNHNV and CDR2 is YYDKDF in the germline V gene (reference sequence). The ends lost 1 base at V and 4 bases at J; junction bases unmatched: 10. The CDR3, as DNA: TGTGCCACCAGCAGAGGGTTTCGGACAGGAGATTACGAGCAGTACTTC. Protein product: CATSRGFRTGDYEQYF.

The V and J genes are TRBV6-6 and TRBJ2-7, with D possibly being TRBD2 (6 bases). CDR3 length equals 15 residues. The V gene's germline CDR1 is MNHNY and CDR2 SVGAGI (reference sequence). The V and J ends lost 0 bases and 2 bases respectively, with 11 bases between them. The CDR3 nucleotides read TGTGCCAGCAGTTACTCAGGGGACTCCGCCTACGAGCAGTACTTC. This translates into CASSYSGDSAYEQYF.

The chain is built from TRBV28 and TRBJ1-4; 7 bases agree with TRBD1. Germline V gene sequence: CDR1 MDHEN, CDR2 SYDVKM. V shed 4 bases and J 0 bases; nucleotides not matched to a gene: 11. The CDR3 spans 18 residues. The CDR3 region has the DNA TGTGCCAGCAGTTCAATTATGGGGACAGTGGCAACTAATGAAAAACTGTTTTTT. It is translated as CASSSIMGTVATNEKLFF.

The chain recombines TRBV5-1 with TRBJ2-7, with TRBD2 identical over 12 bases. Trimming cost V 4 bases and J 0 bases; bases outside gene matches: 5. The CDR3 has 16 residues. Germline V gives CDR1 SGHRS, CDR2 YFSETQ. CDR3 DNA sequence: TGCGCCAGCAGCGCCAGGACTAGCGGGGCCTCCTACGAGCAGTACTTC. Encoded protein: CASSARTSGASYEQYF.

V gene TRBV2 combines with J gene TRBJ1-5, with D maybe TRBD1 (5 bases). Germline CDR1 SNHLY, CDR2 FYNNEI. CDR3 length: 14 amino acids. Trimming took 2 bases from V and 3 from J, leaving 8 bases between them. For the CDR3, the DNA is TGTGCCAGCAGTGAAACAGGCTTCAATCAGCCCCAGCATTTT. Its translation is CASSETGFNQPQHF.

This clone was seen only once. The CDR3 bases are TGTGCCAGCAGCAAGACAGTTAATCAGCCCCAGCATTTT. Protein sequence: CASSKTVNQPQHF. V and J are TRBV27 and TRBJ1-5; the D gene is possibly TRBD1 (5 bases). V dropped 6 bases and J dropped 4 bases, with 10 bases sitting between them. Germline values: CDR1 MNHEY, CDR2 SMNVEV (reference sequence). The CDR3 consists of 13 residues.

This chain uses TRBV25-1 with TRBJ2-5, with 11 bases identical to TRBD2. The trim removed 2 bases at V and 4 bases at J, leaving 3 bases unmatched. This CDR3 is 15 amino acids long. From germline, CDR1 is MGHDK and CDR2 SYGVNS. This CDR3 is CASSEEGTSGETQYF. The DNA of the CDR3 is TGTGCCAGCAGTGAAGAGGGGACTAGCGGAGAGACCCAGTACTTC.

Here the CDR3 reads CASSLYRDREAFF. CDR3 nucleotide sequence: TGTGCCAGCAGTCTTTACCGGGACAGGGAAGCTTTCTTT. The chain links TRBV28 to TRBJ1-1; TRBD1 matches at 8 bases. J gave up 8 bases and V 5 bases, and 7 bases lay outside the gene matches. CDR1 is MDHEN, CDR2 SYDVKM, per germline. This CDR3 contains 13 residues.

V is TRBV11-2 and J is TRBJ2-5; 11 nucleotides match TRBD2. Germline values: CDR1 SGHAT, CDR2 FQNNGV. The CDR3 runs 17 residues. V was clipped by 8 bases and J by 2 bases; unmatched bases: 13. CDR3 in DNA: TGTGCCAGCCGACTAGCGGGATTCGGAAGGAAGCAAGAGACCCAGTACTTC. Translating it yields CASRLAGFGRKQETQYF.

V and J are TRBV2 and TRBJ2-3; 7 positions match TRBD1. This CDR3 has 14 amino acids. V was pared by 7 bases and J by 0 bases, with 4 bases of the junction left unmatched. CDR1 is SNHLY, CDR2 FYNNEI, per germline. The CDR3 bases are TGTGCCAGCATGGGACAGACTAGCACAGATACGCAGTATTTT. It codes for CASMGQTSTDTQYF.

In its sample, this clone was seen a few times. CDR3 coding DNA: TGTGCCAGCAGCTACCTAGGAAGTTCGGTGAACACCGGGGAGCTGTTTTTT. This translates into CASSYLGSSVNTGELFF. This rearrangement joins TRBV11-2 to TRBJ2-2; D remains unclear. Germline V gene sequence: CDR1 SGHAT, CDR2 FQNNGV. The CDR3 contains 17 residues. The V and J ends lost 4 bases and 1 base respectively, with 16 bases between them.

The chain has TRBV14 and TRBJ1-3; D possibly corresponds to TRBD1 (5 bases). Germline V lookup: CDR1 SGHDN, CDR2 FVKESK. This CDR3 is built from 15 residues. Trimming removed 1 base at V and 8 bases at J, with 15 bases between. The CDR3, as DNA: TGTGCCAGCAGCCAAGCTGGGGGGAGAGGATACACCATATATTTT. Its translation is CASSQAGGRGYTIYF.

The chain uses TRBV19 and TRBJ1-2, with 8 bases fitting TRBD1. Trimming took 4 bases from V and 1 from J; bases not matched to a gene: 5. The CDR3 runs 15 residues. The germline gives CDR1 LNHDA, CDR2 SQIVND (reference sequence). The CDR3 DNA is TGTGCCAGTAGTACTGGACAGGGAGTTAACTATGGCTACACCTTC. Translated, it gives CASSTGQGVNYGYTF.

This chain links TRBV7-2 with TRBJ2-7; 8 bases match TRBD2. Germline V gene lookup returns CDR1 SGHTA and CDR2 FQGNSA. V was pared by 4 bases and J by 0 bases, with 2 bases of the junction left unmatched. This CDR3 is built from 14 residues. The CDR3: CASSSSGYSYEQYF. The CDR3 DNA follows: TGTGCCAGCAGCTCTAGCGGGTACTCCTACGAGCAGTACTTC.

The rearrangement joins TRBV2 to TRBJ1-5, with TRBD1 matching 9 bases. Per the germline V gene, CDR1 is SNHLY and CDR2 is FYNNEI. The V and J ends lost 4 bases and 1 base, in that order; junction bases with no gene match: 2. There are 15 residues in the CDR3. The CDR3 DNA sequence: TGTGCCAGCAGTGGGGGACAGGGAAGCAATCAGCCCCAGCATTTT. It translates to CASSGGQGSNQPQHF.

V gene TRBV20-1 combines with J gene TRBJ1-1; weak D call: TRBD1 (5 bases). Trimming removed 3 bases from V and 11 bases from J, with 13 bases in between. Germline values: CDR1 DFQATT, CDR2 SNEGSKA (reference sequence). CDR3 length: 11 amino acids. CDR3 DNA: TGCAGTGCTAGGACGCCTGGGGGGGCTTTCTTT. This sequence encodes CSARTPGGAFF.

CDR3 in amino acids: CASSQDGQAHTEAFF. Written as DNA, the CDR3 is TGCGCCAGCAGCCAAGATGGACAGGCGCACACTGAAGCTTTCTTT. J is TRBJ1-1 and V is TRBV4-3, with TRBD1 matching 7 bases. Germline assignment: CDR1 LGHNA and CDR2 YSLEER. CDR3 size: 15 residues. V shed 0 bases, J shed 3 bases, and the junction held 4 bases outside the gene matches.

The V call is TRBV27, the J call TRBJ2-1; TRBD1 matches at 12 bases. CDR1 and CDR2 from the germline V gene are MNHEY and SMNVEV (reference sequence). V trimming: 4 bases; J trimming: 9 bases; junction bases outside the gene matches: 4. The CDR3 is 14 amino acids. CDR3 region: CASSWGQGAGEQFF. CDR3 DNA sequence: TGTGCCAGCAGTTGGGGACAGGGGGCCGGTGAGCAGTTCTTC.

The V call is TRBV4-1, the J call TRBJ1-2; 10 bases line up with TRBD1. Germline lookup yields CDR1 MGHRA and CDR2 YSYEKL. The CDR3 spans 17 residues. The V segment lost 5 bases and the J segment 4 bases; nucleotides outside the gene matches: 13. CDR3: CASSAGTGEGRSYGYTF. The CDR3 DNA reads TGCGCCAGCAGCGCCGGGACAGGGGAAGGTCGGAGCTATGGCTACACCTTC.

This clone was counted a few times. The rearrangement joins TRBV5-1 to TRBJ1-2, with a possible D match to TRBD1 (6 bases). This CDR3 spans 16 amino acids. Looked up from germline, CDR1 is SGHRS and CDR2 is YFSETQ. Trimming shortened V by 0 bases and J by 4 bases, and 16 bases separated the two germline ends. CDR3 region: CASSLGPDRTPYGYTF. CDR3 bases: TGCGCCAGCAGCTTGGGGCCAGACAGGACTCCCTATGGCTACACCTTC. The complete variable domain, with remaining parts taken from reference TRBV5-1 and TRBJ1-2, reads KAGVTQTPRYLIKTRGQQVTLSCSPISGHRSVSWYQQTPGQGLQFLFEYFSETQRNKGNFPGRFSGRQFSNSRSEMNVSTLELGDSALYLCASSLGPDRTPYGYTFGSGTRLTVV.